This note documents a single TCR beta chain sequence. Sequenced by immunoSEQ multiplex PCR; TCRdb stores in-frame clones only, minus some. The sample contains approximately 15,000 clones, about four fifths of which appear only once. These data are taken from a study of OX40 agonist ivuxolimab in advanced cancers. Background on the study: The eligibility criteria allowed prior anti-PD-1, anti-PD-L1 or anti-CTLA-4 therapy, and approximately 42% had some.

In germline, CDR1 is SGHAT, CDR2 FQNNGV. This CDR3 has 13 residues. With 2 bases removed from V and 4 bases from J, the gap between germline ends came to 5 bases. This clonotype was obtained from an adult with an advanced solid tumor such as melanoma, head and neck, liver or kidney cancer. This material consisted of CD4+ or CD8+ T cells sorted from blood, taken in a trial of the OX40 agonist ivuxolimab. The rearrangement joins TRBV11-2 to TRBJ1-4; D gene uncertain. This chain's CDR3 is CASSLSDNEKLFF. Here the CDR3 DNA reads TGTGCCAGCAGCTTATCCGATAATGAAAAACTGTTTTTT.